The 3 T cell receptor beta chains listed next were all sequenced from one sample in a study of beta chain features in type 1 diabetes. These receptors have no known antigen. Study-wide points: Type 1 diabetes patients showed a moderate but significant shortening of TCRB CDR3s in all four CD4+ subsets.

The study reverse transcribed the entire isolated RNA, so it sequenced expressed TCRB transcripts. Measured with immunoSEQ multiplex PCR; TCRdb has only the in-frame clones, and not every one. The sample comprises roughly 150,000 clones, about a tenth of which are singletons, and roughly 0.5% rests with the top ten. Sequencing was performed on central memory CD4+ T cells from blood. Receptor source: a man aged 25-45 years with type 1 diabetes.

Only a few counts were recorded for this clone. V is TRBV30 and J is TRBJ2-5, with 7 bases fitting TRBD2. CDR3 size: 14 residues. Trimming took 3 bases from V and 5 from J; bases not matched to a gene: 9. CDR1 and CDR2 (germline): GTSNPN, SVGIG (reference sequence). The CDR3 sequence: CAWSRREVRETQYF. Written as DNA, the CDR3 is TGTGCCTGGAGCCGACGGGAGGTGAGGGAGACCCAGTACTTC.

This chain joins TRBV2 and TRBJ2-5; 13 nucleotides line up with TRBD2. Germline lookup yields CDR1 SNHLY and CDR2 FYNNEI. The CDR3 contains 15 residues. J lost 2 bases, V lost 3 bases, and 0 bases had no gene match. The CDR3 is CASSEGLAGQETQYF. Written as DNA, the CDR3 is TGTGCCAGCAGTGAGGGACTAGCGGGACAAGAGACCCAGTACTTC.

The gene calls are TRBV2 and TRBJ2-3, with 7 bases that match TRBD1. Germline V gene data show CDR1 as SNHLY and CDR2 as FYNNEI. The CDR3 has 14 amino acids. The CDR3 DNA reads as TGTTCCGACAGGGCGAGTGGTTTGGCAGATACGCAGTATTTT. Translated: CSDRASGLADTQYF.